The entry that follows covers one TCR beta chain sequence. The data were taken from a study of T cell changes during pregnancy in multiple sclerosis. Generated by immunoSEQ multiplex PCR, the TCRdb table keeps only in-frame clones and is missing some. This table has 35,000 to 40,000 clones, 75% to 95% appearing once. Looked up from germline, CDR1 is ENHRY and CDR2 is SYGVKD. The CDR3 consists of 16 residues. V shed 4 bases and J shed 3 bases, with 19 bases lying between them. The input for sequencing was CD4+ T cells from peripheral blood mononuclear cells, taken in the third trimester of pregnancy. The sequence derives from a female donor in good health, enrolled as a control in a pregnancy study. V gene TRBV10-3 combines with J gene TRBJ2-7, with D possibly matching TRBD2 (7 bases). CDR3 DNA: TGTGCCATCAGTGCCTACGGGGGGCCCGCTAACTACGAGCAGTACTTC. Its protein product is CAISAYGGPANYEQYF.